This TCR beta chain came from a study of post-analysis software for immune sequencing data. Study context: Relapsing-remitting, secondary progressive and progressive-relapsing courses of multiple sclerosis were included. Study-level results: Compared against controls, patients with multiple sclerosis displayed significantly lower normalized Chao1 diversity.

Prepared TCR beta cDNA libraries contained unique molecular identifiers. The T cell input of about 0.95 to 11 million gave roughly 0.5 million cDNA molecules. Each CDR3 protein is one row after TCRdb ran MiXCR on the PCR reads. The sample contains about 810,000 distinct CDR3 sequences, around 53% of which appear only once. This clonotype was detected once. Its antigen is as yet unknown. Input material: blood. The receptor comes from a girl aged 5 to 17 with multiple sclerosis.

The DNA for the CDR3 is TGTGCCATCAGGAGGGCGGGAGGAGTCCACGAGCAGTACTTC. This encodes CAIRRAGGVHEQYF. V and J are TRBV10-3 and TRBJ2-4; 8 bases align to TRBD2. The DNA end is a closer match to TRBJ2-7, so the J assignment may be wrong. This CDR3 is 14 amino acids long. Germline V lookup: CDR1 ENHRY, CDR2 SYGVKD.